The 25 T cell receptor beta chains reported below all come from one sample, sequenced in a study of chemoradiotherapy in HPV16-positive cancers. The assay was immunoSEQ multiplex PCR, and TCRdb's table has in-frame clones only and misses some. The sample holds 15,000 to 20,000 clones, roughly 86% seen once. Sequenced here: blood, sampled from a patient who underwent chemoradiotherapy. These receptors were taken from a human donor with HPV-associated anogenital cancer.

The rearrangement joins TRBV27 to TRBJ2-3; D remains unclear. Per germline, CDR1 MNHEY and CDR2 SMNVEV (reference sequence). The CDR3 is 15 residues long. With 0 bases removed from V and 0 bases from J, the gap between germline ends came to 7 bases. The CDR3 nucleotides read TGTGCCAGCAGTTTATCCGGGTTTAGCACAGATACGCAGTATTTT. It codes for CASSLSGFSTDTQYF.

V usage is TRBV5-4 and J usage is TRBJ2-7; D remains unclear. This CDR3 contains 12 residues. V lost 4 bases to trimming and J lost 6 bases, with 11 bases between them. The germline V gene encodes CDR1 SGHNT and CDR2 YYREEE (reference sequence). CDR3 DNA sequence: TGTGCCAGCAGCACGCAGTACGGCGAGCAGTACTTC. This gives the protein CASSTQYGEQYF.

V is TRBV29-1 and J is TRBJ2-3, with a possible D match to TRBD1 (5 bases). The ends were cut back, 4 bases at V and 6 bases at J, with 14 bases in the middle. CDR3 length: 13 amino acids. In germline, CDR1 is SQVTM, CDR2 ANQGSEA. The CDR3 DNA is TGCAGCGTTGCTCCGGCCTCAGGGGATACGCAGTATTTT. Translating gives CSVAPASGDTQYF.

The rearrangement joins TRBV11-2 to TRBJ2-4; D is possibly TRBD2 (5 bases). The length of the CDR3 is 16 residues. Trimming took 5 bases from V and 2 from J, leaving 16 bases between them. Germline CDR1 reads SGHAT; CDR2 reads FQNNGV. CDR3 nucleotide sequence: TGTGCCAGCAGCCCAGCTAGGCGCGGGCCCAAAAACATTCAGTACTTC. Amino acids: CASSPARRGPKNIQYF.

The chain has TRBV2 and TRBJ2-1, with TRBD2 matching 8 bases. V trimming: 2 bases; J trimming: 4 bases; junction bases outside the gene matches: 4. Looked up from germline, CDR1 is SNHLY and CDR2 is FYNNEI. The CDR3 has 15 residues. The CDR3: CASSESAGGYNEQFF. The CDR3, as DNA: TGTGCCAGCAGTGAATCTGCGGGAGGTTACAATGAGCAGTTCTTC.

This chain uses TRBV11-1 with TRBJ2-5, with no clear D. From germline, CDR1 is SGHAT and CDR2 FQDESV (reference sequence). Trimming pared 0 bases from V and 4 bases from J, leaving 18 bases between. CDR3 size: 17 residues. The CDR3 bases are TGTGCCAGCAGCTTAGCACATCTTGTAACGTCCAGAGAGACCCAGTACTTC. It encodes CASSLAHLVTSRETQYF.

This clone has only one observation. CDR3 DNA: TGTTCCTCGGGCCAGAGCATGAACACTGAAGCTTTCTTT. This translates into CSSGQSMNTEAFF. The chain joins TRBV28 to TRBJ1-1; D is unclear. CDR3 length equals 13 residues. Germline CDR1 and CDR2: MDHEN and SYDVKM. Together with reference TRBV28 and TRBJ1-1, the CDR3 gives the full variable domain: DVKVTQSSRYLVKRTGEKVFLECVQDMDHENMFWYRQDPGLGLRLIYFSYDVKMKEKGDIPEGYSVSREKKERFSLILESASTNQTSMYLCSSGQSMNTEAFFGQGTRLTVV.

For the CDR3, the DNA is TGTGCCAGCAGTTTGACTAAAGCCACAGATACGCAGTATTTT. The encoded protein is CASSLTKATDTQYF. The gene calls are TRBV27 and TRBJ2-3; D is perhaps TRBD2 (5 bases). V was shortened by 3 bases and J by 2 bases, with 9 bases between the two germline ends. The CDR3 spans 14 residues. Germline assignment: CDR1 MNHEY and CDR2 SMNVEV (reference sequence).

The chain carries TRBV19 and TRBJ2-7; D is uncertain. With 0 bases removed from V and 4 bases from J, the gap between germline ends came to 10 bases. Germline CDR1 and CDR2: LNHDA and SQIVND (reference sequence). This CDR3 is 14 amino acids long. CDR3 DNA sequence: TGTGCCAGTAGTATAGAAGGAGACATTTACGAGCAGTACTTC. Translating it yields CASSIEGDIYEQYF. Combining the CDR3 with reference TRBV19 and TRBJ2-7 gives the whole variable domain DGGITQSPKYLFRKEGQNVTLSCEQNLNHDAMYWYRQDPGQGLRLIYYSQIVNDFQKGDIAEGYSVSREKKESFPLTVTSAQKNPTAFYLCASSIEGDIYEQYFGPGTRLTVT.

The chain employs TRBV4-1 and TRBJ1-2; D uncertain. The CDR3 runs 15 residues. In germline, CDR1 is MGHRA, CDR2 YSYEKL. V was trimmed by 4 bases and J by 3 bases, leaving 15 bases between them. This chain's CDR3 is CASSRTTELDYGYTF. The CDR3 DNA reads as TGCGCCAGCAGCCGCACGACTGAATTGGACTATGGCTACACCTTC.

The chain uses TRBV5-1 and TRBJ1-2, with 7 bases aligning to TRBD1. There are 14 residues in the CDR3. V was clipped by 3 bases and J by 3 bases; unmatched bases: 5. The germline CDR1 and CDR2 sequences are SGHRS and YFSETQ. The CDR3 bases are TGCGCCAGCAGCTCTGGACAGGCCTACTATGGCTACACCTTC. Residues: CASSSGQAYYGYTF.

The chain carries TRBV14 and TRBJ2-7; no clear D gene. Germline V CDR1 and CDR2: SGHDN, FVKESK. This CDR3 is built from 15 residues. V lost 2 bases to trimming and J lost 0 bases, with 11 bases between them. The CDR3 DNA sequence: TGTGCCAGCAGCCAAAATAGGAAAAGCTCCTACGAGCAGTACTTC. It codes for CASSQNRKSSYEQYF. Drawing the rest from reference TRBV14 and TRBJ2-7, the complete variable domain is EAGVTQFPSHSVIEKGQTVTLRCDPISGHDNLYWYRRVMGKEIKFLLHFVKESKQDESGMPNNRFLAERTGGTYSTLKVQPAELEDSGVYFCASSQNRKSSYEQYFGPGTRLTVT.

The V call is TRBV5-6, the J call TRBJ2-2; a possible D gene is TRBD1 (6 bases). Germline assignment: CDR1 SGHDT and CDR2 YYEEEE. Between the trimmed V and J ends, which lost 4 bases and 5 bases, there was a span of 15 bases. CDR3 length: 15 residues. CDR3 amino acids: CASSVPGQLTGELFF. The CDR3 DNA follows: TGTGCCAGCAGCGTTCCGGGACAACTAACCGGGGAGCTGTTTTTT.

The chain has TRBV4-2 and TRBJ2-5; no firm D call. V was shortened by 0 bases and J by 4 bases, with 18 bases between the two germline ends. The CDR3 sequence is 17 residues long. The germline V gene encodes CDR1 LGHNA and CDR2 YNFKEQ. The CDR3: CASSQDWAIEVGETQYF. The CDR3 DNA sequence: TGTGCCAGCAGCCAAGATTGGGCCATTGAGGTAGGAGAGACCCAGTACTTC.

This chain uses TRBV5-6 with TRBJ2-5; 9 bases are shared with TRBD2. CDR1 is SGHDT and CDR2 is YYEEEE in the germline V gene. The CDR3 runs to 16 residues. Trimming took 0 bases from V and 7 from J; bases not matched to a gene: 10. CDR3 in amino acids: CASSLEGGGEIRTQYF. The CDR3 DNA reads TGTGCCAGCAGCTTGGAAGGCGGGGGGGAGATACGGACCCAGTACTTC.

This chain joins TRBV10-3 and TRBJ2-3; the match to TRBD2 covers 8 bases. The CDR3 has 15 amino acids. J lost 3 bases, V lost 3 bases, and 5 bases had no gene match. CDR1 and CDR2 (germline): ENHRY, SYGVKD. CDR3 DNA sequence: TGTGCCATCAGTGACTCAGGCGGGGGGACAGATACGCAGTATTTT. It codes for CAISDSGGGTDTQYF.

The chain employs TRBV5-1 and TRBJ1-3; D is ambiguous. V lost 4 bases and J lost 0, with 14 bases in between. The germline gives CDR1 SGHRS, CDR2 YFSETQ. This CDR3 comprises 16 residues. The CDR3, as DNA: TGCGCCAGCAGCCGCCCAAACGGAAACTCTGGAAACACCATATATTTT. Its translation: CASSRPNGNSGNTIYF.

This CDR3 is CATSRDRTGGYGYTF. CDR3 nucleotides: TGTGCCACCAGCAGAGATCGGACAGGGGGCTATGGCTACACCTTC. This chain uses TRBV15 with TRBJ1-2; 10 bases are shared with TRBD1. CDR1 LNHNV and CDR2 YYDKDF come from the germline V gene (reference sequence). The CDR3 has 15 amino acids. V trimming: 0 bases; J trimming: 4 bases; junction bases outside the gene matches: 2. Full variable domain (outside the CDR3, taken from reference TRBV15 and TRBJ1-2): DAMVIQNPRYQVTQFGKPVTLSCSQTLNHNVMYWYQQKSSQAPKLLFHYYDKDFNNEADTPDNFQSRRPNTSFCFLDIRSPGLGDTAMYLCATSRDRTGGYGYTFGSGTRLTVV.

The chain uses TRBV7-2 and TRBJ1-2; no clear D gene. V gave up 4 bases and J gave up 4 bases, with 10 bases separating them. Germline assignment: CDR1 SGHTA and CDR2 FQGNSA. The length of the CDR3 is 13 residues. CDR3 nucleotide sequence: TGTGCCAGCAGCTCCGCCGACGGCTATGGCTACACCTTC. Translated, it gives CASSSADGYGYTF.

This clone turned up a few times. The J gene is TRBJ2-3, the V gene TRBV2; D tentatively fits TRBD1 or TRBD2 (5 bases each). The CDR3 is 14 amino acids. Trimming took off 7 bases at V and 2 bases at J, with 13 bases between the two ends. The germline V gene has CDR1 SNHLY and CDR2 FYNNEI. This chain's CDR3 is CASIPGLTTDTQYF. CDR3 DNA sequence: TGTGCCAGCATTCCGGGGCTCACCACAGATACGCAGTATTTT.

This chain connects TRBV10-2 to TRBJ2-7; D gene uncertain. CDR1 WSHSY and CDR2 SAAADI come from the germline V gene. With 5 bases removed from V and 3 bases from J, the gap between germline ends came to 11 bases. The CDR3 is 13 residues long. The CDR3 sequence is CASSRSPSYEQYF. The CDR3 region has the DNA TGCGCCAGCAGTCGATCGCCCAGCTACGAGCAGTACTTC.

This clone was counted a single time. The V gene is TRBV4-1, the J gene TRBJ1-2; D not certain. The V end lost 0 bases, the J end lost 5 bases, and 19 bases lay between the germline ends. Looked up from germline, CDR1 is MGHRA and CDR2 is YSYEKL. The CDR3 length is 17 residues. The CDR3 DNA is TGCGCCAGCAGCCAAGACACCGCGGAAAGGGCGTCGTATGGCTACACCTTC. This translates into CASSQDTAERASYGYTF.

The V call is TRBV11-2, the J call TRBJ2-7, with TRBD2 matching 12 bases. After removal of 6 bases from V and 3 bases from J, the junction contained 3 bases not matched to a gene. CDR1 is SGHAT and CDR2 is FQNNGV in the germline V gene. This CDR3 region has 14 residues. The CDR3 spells CASSKLAGGYEQYF. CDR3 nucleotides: TGTGCCAGCAGTAAACTAGCGGGGGGCTACGAGCAGTACTTC.

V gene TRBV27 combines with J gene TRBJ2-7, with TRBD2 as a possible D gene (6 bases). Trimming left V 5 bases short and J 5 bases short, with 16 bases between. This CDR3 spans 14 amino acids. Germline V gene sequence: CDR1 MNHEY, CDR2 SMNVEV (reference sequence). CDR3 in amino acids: CASSPTTSTHEQYF. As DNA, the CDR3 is TGTGCCAGCAGTCCGACGACTAGTACCCACGAGCAGTACTTC.

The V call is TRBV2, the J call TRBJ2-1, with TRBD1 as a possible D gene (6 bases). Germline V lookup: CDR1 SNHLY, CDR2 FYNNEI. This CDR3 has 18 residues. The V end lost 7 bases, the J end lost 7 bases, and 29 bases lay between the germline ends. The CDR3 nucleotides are TGTGCCAGCACCCCGCCCTGGCTAGAGGGGGATGGAATTAATGAGCAGTTCTTC. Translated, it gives CASTPPWLEGDGINEQFF. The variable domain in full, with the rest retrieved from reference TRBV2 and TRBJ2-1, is EPEVTQTPSHQVTQMGQEVILRCVPISNHLYFYWYRQILGQKVEFLVSFYNNEISEKSEIFDDQFSVERPDGSNFTLKIRSTKLEDSAMYFCASTPPWLEGDGINEQFFGPGTRLTVL.